These T cell receptor beta chains were read from a single sample in a study of prognosis after radiotherapy for stage I lung cancer. TCRdb re-called the multiplex PCR reads through MiXCR, storing one row per CDR3 protein. The sample lists just over 30,000 distinct CDR3 sequences, about 33% occurring once. Specimen: PBMCs, collected before or after stereotactic body radiation therapy (not recorded which). These receptors originate from a donor aged 50 or older with non-small cell lung cancer. Each CDR3 is given with its conserved first and last residue. The D gene is left open where the match is weak. The size of a clone is reported for some rows only, either as once, few or many, or as a class for expanded clones.

D,V,J,size,length,DNA,CDR3
TRBD1,TRBV20-1,TRBJ1-1,many,14,TGCAGTGCTAGGGACAGGTATATGAACACTGAAGCTTTCTTT,CSARDRYMNTEAFF
TRBD1,TRBV6-1,TRBJ1-6,many,16,TGTGCCAGTGCGAGGGACAGTCCTGGCTATAATTCACCCCTCCACTTT,CASARDSPGYNSPLHF
.,TRBV7-7,TRBJ2-5,.,15,TGTGCCAGCAGCCGACGACGTTCCGGGGAAGAGACCCAGTACTTC,CASSRRRSGEETQYF
TRBD2,TRBV5-1,TRBJ2-5,many,15,TGCGCCAGCAGCCCGGGGCTAGCGGGCCCCTGGACCCAGTACTTC,CASSPGLAGPWTQYF
.,TRBV7-2,TRBJ2-5,many,14,TGTGCCAGCAGTCGGCCGGGCTTACAAGAGACCCAGTACTTC,CASSRPGLQETQYF
TRBD2,TRBV5-4,TRBJ2-7,few,16,TGTGCCAGCAGCGTTAGGACTAGCGGGATAGGGAACGAGCAGTACTTC,CASSVRTSGIGNEQYF
TRBD1,TRBV5-6,TRBJ2-3,.,14,TGTGCCAGCAGCCGGACAGGGGACACAGATACGCAGTATTTT,CASSRTGDTDTQYF
.,TRBV5-1,TRBJ2-5,many,15,TGCGCCAGCAGCCTCCCCGAGACAGTTCAAGAGACCCAGTACTTC,CASSLPETVQETQYF
.,TRBV14,TRBJ2-2,many,13,TGTGCCAGCAGCCCCCGACAAGACGGGGAGCTGTTTTTT,CASSPRQDGELFF
.,TRBV5-1,TRBJ2-1,many,13,TGCGCCAGCAGCTTGACGGTCCCCAATGAGCAGTTCTTC,CASSLTVPNEQFF
.,TRBV7-2,TRBJ2-5,.,12,TGTGCCAGCAGCCGCGGGTGGGAGACCCAGTACTTC,CASSRGWETQYF
TRBD1,TRBV6-2/TRBV6-3,TRBJ2-2,.,17,TGTGCCAGCATTTACCCCCGGGACAGGTGGTTTTCCGGGGAGCTGTTTTTT,CASIYPRDRWFSGELFF
.,TRBV12-3/TRBV12-4,TRBJ2-3,medium-sized,12,TGCGCCAGCAGCGCAAGCACAGATACGCAGTATTTT,CASSASTDTQYF
.,TRBV12-3/TRBV12-4,TRBJ2-7,many,12,TGTGCCAGCAGTGCCAGGGGCAACGAGCAGTACTTC,CASSARGNEQYF
.,TRBV18,TRBJ1-1,many,13,TGTGCCAGCTCCAAGGAAGGGGACACTGAAGCTTTCTTT,CASSKEGDTEAFF
.,TRBV28,TRBJ2-7,many,11,TGTGCCAGCAGTATACAGCACGAGCAGTACTTC,CASSIQHEQYF
.,TRBV6-2/TRBV6-3,TRBJ1-1,.,14,TGTGCCAGCAGTTACGCAGAAACCGGGACAGAAGCTTTCTTT,CASSYAETGTEAFF
.,TRBV19,TRBJ1-2,many,14,TGTGTCAGTAGTATAGATCTTGAATACTATGGCTACACCTTC,CVSSIDLEYYGYTF
TRBD2,TRBV6-1,TRBJ2-7,many,15,TGTGCCAGCAGAACCGGGACTAGCGGGATATACGAGCAGTACTTC,CASRTGTSGIYEQYF
TRBD1,TRBV7-6,TRBJ2-5,many,13,TGTGCCAGCGGGCAGGGACAGCAAGAGACCCAGTACTTC,CASGQGQQETQYF
.,TRBV12-3/TRBV12-4,TRBJ2-5,many,13,TGTGCCAGCAGTTTATCCAGAGAAGAGACCCAGTACTTC,CASSLSREETQYF
TRBD1,TRBV2,TRBJ2-5,many,15,TGTGCCAGCACCCTGGGGGGACAGGGAGGAGAGACCCAGTACTTC,CASTLGGQGGETQYF
TRBD2,TRBV6-2/TRBV6-3,TRBJ2-5,many,14,TGTGCCAGCAGGTCGGGTTACACGGGGGGGACCCAGTACTTC,CASRSGYTGGTQYF
.,TRBV7-9,TRBJ1-5,many,12,TGTGCCAGCAGACGGGGGAAGGAGCCCCAGCATTTT,CASRRGKEPQHF
.,TRBV20-1,TRBJ1-4,many,14,TGCAGTGCTACGCAGGGGTCAACTAATGAAAAACTGTTTTTT,CSATQGSTNEKLFF
TRBD2,TRBV14,TRBJ2-1,.,17,TGTGCCAGCAGCCGAGATCGCGGGACTAGATCGTTGCTTGAGCAGTTCTTC,CASSRDRGTRSLLEQFF
TRBD2,TRBV11-1,TRBJ2-7,many,16,TGTGCCAGCAGCTTAGTACCTCTAGCGGGACCCTACGAGCAGTACTTC,CASSLVPLAGPYEQYF
.,TRBV6-5,TRBJ2-1,many,12,TGTGCCAGCAGTTACTTCGGTCATGAGCAGTTCTTC,CASSYFGHEQFF
.,TRBV12-3/TRBV12-4,TRBJ2-7,.,17,TGTGCCAGCAGTTTTACCAACTCACAAACGGGGGCCTACGAGAAGTACTTC,CASSFTNSQTGAYEKYF
TRBD1,TRBV2,TRBJ1-4,.,14,TGTGCCAGCAGTACCGGGACAGATAATGAAAAACTGTTTTTT,CASSTGTDNEKLFF
TRBD2,TRBV6-1,TRBJ2-7,many,15,TGTGCCAGCAGTGGGGGAGGGGCTAGCTCCTACGAGCAGTACTTC,CASSGGGASSYEQYF
.,TRBV14,TRBJ2-7,.,14,TGTGTCAGCATCCCCGAGGACTCCCGGTGGGAGCAGTACTTC,CVSIPEDSRWEQYF
.,TRBV19,TRBJ2-7,many,15,TGTGCCAGTAGTATAGGGGTAGTCGAAAAAGGCGAGCAGTACTTC,CASSIGVVEKGEQYF
.,TRBV7-6,TRBJ2-1,many,16,TGTGCCAGCAGCCAACGATCGGGACTCTATAGTAATGAGCAGTTCTTC,CASSQRSGLYSNEQFF
TRBD2,TRBV20-1,TRBJ2-7,many,16,TGCAGTGCGCAACGATATCTAGCGGGTAGCTCCTACGAGCAGTACTTC,CSAQRYLAGSSYEQYF
.,TRBV5-1,TRBJ2-3,many,15,TGCGCCAGCAGCCCAACGGGATTTAGCACAGATACGCAGTATTTT,CASSPTGFSTDTQYF
TRBD1,TRBV6-2/TRBV6-3,TRBJ1-1,.,12,TGTGCCACCTTAGACAGGGTCACTGAAGCTTTCTTT,CATLDRVTEAFF
TRBD2,TRBV28,TRBJ2-7,many,16,TGTGCCAGCAGTGTACGGGACACGGGACTAGCAAACGAGCAGTACTTC,CASSVRDTGLANEQYF
.,TRBV20-1,TRBJ1-1,.,13,TGCAGTGCTACGTATTCCGGCAACACTGAAGCTTTCTTT,CSATYSGNTEAFF
.,TRBV24-1,TRBJ2-7,.,11,TGTGCCACCAGTGATTTGGACGAGCAGCACTTT,CATSDLDEQHF
.,TRBV24-1,TRBJ2-1,.,16,TGTGCCACCAGTGACCAAGCTAGCTGGAGCTGGGTAGAGCAGTTCTTC,CATSDQASWSWVEQFF
.,TRBV7-9,TRBJ1-1,.,14,TGTGCCAGCAGCCCAACAGGTTTCGACAATGAAGCTTTCTTT,CASSPTGFDNEAFF
TRBD2,TRBV2,TRBJ2-1,.,13,TGTGCCAGCACGGGGGGGGTGGGCAATGAGCAGTTCTTC,CASTGGVGNEQFF
.,TRBV18,TRBJ2-1,.,14,TGTGCCAGCTCACCGGACCAGAGGGCCAATGAGCAGTTCTTC,CASSPDQRANEQFF
.,TRBV6-1,TRBJ1-2,.,15,TGTGCCAGCAGTGTTGGGTTGGAGGGGGTCGGTGGCTACACCTTC,CASSVGLEGVGGYTF
TRBD2,TRBV12-3/TRBV12-4,TRBJ2-7,.,15,TGTGCCAGCAGTTTAGGGAGCGGGAGGGCAGGAGAGCAGTACTTC,CASSLGSGRAGEQYF
.,TRBV6-2/TRBV6-3,TRBJ2-2,.,15,TGTGCCAGCAGCAACAGGGTCCCGAACACCGGGGAGCTGTTTTTT,CASSNRVPNTGELFF
TRBD2,TRBV2,TRBJ2-7,many,16,TGTGCCAGCAGTACCCCAGGACTAGCGGGAGGCTTTGAGCAGTACTTC,CASSTPGLAGGFEQYF
TRBD1,TRBV6-1,TRBJ1-5,.,14,TGTGCCAGCAGTGAATCGGACAGGAATCAGCCCCAGCATTTT,CASSESDRNQPQHF
.,TRBV24-1,TRBJ2-7,many,13,TGTGCCACCAGTGACCCAGACACCTACGAGCAGTACTTC,CATSDPDTYEQYF
.,TRBV28,TRBJ2-5,many,14,TGTGCCAGCAGTCCCCCGGGGGATTGGGAGACCCAGTACTTC,CASSPPGDWETQYF
TRBD1,TRBV20-1,TRBJ2-7,medium-sized,14,TGCAGTGCTAGCGGGACAGGGATTCTGGACGAGCAGTACTTC,CSASGTGILDEQYF
.,TRBV29-1,TRBJ2-2,many,14,TGCAGCGTTGAACGGCGCAGTCGAACCGGGGAGCTGTTTTTT,CSVERRSRTGELFF
TRBD2,TRBV28,TRBJ2-2,.,15,TGTGCCAGCATGGCCAGCGGGAGAGACGGCGTGGAGCTGTTTTTT,CASMASGRDGVELFF
TRBD1,TRBV18,TRBJ1-1,few,18,TGTGCCAGCTCACCCCGGACAGGGGAGGACTCTGGGAACACTGAAGCTTTCTTT,CASSPRTGEDSGNTEAFF
.,TRBV2,TRBJ2-7,.,11,TGTGCCACGGGGCTGACCTACGAGCAGTACTTC,CATGLTYEQYF